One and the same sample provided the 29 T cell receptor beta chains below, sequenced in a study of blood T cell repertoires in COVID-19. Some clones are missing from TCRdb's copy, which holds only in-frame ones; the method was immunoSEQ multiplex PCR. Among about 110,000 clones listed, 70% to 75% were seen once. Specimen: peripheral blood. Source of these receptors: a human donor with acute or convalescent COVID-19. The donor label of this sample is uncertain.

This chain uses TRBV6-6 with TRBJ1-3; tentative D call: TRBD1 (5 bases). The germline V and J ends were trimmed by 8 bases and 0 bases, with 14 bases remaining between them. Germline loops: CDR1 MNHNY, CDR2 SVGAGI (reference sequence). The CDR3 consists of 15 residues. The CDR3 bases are TGTGCCAGCTCTGCAAGCGGGGGCTCTGGAAACACCATATATTTT. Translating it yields CASSASGGSGNTIYF.

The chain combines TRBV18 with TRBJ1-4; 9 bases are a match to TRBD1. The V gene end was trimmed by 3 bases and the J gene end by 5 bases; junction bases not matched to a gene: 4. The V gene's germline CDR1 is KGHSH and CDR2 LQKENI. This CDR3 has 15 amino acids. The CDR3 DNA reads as TGTGCCAGCTCACCCGGTGGGACAGGGAATGAAAAACTGTTTTTT. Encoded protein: CASSPGGTGNEKLFF.

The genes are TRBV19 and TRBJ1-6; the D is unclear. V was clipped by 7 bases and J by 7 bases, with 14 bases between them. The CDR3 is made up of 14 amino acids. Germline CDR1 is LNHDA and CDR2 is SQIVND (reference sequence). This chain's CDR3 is CASNAELRNSPLHF. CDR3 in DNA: TGTGCCAGTAATGCGGAGCTGCGGAATTCACCCCTCCACTTT.

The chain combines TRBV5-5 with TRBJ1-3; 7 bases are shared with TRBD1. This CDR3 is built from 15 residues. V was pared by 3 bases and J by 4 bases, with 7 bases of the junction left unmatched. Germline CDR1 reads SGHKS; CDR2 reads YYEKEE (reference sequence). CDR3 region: CASSSRGISGNTIYF. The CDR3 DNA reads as TGTGCCAGCAGCTCCAGGGGGATTTCCGGAAACACCATATATTTT.

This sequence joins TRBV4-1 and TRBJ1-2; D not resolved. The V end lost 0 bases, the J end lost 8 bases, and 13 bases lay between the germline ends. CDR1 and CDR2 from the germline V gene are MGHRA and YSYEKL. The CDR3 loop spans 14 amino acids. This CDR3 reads CASSQDWSAGGYTF. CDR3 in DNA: TGCGCCAGCAGCCAAGACTGGTCCGCTGGCGGCTACACCTTC.

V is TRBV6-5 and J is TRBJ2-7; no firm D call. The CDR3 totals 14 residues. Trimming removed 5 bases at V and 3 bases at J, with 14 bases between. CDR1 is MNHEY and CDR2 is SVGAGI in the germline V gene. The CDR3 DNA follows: TGTGCCAGCAGTCCCCCTGGCCCGCTCTACGAGCAGTACTTC. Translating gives CASSPPGPLYEQYF.

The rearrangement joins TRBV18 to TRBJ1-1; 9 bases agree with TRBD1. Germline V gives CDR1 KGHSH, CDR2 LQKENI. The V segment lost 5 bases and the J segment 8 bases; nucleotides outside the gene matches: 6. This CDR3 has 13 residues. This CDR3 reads CASSSGQGWEAFF. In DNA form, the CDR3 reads TGTGCCAGCTCATCCGGACAGGGGTGGGAAGCTTTCTTT.

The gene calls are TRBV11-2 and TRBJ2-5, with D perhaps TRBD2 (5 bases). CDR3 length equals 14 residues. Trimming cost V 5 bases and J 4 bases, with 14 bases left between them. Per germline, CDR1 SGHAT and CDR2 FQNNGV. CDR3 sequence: CASSLTRVGETQYF. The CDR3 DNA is TGTGCCAGCAGCCTTACTAGGGTGGGAGAGACCCAGTACTTC.

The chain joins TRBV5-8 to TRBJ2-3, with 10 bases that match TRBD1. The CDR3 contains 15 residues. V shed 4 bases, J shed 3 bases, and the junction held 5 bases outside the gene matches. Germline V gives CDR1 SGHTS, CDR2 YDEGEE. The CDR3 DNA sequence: TGTGCCAGCAGCCGGGGGACAGGGGAGACAGATACGCAGTATTTT. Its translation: CASSRGTGETDTQYF.

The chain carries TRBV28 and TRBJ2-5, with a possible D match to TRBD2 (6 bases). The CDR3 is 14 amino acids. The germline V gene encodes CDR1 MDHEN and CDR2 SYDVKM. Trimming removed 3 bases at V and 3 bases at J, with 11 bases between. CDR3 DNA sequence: TGTGCCAGCAGTTTGGGGCGGGATGAAGAGACCCAGTACTTC. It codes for CASSLGRDEETQYF.

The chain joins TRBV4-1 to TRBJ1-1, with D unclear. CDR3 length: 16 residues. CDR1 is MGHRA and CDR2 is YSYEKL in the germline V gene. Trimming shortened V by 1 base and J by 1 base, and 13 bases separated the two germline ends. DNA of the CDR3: TGCGCCAGCAGCCAAGGGGAGCGACTTAGGAACACTGAAGCTTTCTTT. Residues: CASSQGERLRNTEAFF.

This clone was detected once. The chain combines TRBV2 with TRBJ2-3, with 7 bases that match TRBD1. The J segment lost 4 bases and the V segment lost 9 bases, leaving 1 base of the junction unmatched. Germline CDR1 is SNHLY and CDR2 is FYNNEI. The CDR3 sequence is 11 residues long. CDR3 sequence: CASTGADTQYF. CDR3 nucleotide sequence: TGTGCCAGTACAGGGGCAGATACGCAGTATTTT.

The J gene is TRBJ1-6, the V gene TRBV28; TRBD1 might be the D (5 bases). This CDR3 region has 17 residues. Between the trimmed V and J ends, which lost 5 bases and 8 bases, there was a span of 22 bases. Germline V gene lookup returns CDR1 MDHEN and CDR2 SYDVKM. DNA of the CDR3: TGTGCCAGCAGTAGTCACGGCTGGGGCAGTGAAGATTCACCCCTCCACTTT. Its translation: CASSSHGWGSEDSPLHF.

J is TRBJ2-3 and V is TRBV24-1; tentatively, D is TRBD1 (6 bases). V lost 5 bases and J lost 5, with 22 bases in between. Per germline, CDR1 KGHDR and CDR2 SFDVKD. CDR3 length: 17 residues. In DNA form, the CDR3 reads TGTGCCACCAGTGGACATACAGGGTTCAGTACACAAGATACGCAGTATTTT. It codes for CATSGHTGFSTQDTQYF.

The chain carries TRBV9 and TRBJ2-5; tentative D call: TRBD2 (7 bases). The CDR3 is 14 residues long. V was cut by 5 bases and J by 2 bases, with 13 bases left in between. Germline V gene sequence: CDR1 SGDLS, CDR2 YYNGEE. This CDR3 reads CASSRGDTQETQYF. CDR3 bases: TGTGCCAGCAGTCGGGGGGACACGCAAGAGACCCAGTACTTC.

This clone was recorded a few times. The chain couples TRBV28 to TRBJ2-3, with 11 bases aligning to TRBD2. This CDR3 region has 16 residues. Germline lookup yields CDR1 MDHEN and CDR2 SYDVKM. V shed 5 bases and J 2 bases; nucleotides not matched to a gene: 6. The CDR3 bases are TGTGCCAGCAGTCTACTAGCGGGGGTGACCACAGATACGCAGTATTTT. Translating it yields CASSLLAGVTTDTQYF. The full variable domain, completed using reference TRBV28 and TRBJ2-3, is DVKVTQSSRYLVKRTGEKVFLECVQDMDHENMFWYRQDPGLGLRLIYFSYDVKMKEKGDIPEGYSVSREKKERFSLILESASTNQTSMYLCASSLLAGVTTDTQYFGPGTRLTVL.

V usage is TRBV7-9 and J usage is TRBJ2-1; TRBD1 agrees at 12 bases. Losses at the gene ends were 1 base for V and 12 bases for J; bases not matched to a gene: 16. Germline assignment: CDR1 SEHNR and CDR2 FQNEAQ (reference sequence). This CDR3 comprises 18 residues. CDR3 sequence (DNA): TGTGCCAGCAGCTTAGGTGGTCAGGGACAGGGGGCCCGCCGGGGGCAGTTCTTC. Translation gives CASSLGGQGQGARRGQFF.

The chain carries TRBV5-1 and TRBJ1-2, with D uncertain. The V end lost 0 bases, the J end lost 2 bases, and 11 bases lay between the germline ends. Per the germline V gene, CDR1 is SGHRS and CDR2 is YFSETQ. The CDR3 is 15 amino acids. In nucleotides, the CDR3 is TGCGCCAGCAGCTTGGGATCAGGATGGAACTATGGCTACACCTTC. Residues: CASSLGSGWNYGYTF. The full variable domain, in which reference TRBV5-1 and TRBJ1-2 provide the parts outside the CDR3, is KAGVTQTPRYLIKTRGQQVTLSCSPISGHRSVSWYQQTPGQGLQFLFEYFSETQRNKGNFPGRFSGRQFSNSRSEMNVSTLELGDSALYLCASSLGSGWNYGYTFGSGTRLTVV.

Here the CDR3 DNA reads TGTGCCACCAGCAGAGATAGAAGCTCCTACGAGCAGTACGTC. Amino acids: CATSRDRSSYEQYV. The chain has TRBV15 and TRBJ2-7; D not certain. The CDR3 is 14 residues long. Germline CDR1 reads LNHNV; CDR2 reads YYDKDF (reference sequence). Trimming took off 0 bases at V and 0 bases at J, with 6 bases between the two ends.

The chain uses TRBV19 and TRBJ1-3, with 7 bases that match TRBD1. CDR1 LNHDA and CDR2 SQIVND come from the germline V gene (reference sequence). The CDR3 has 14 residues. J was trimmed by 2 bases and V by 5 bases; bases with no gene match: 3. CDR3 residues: CASSQTGPGNTIYF. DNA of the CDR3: TGTGCCAGTAGTCAGACAGGGCCTGGAAACACCATATATTTT.

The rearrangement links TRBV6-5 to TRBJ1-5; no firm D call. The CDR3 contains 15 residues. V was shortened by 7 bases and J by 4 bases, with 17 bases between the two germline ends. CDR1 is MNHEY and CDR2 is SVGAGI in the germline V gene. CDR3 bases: TGTGCCAGCACGTCTCCGCAGCGGGGTAATCAGCCCCAGCATTTT. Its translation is CASTSPQRGNQPQHF.

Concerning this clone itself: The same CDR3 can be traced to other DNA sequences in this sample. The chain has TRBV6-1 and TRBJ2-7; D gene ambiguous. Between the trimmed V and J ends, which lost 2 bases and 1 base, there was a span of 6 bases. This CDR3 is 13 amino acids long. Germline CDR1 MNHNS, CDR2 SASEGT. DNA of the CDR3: TGTGCCAGCAGTGAACGCGATTCCTACGAGCAGTACGTC. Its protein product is CASSERDSYEQYV.

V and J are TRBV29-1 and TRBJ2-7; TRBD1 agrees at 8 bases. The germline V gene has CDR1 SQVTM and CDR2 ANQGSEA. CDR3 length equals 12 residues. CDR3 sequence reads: CTGTGTGEEQYV. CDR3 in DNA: TGCACCGGAACCGGGACAGGTGAAGAGCAGTACGTC.

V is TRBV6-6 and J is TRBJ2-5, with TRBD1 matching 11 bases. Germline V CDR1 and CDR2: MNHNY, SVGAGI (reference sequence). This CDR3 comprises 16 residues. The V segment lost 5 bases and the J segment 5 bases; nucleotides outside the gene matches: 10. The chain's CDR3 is CASSNSGTGGTETQYF. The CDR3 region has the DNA TGTGCCAGCAGTAATAGCGGGACAGGGGGTACGGAGACCCAGTACTTC.

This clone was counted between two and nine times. CDR3 bases: TGTGCCATCAGTGACCGACAGGGGGACGGCTACACCTTC. As protein: CAISDRQGDGYTF. The rearrangement links TRBV10-3 to TRBJ1-2; 9 bases are shared with TRBD1. CDR1 is ENHRY, CDR2 SYGVKD, per germline. This CDR3 is 13 amino acids long. Germline trimming cut 3 bases from V and 8 bases from J; bases unmatched to any gene: 4.

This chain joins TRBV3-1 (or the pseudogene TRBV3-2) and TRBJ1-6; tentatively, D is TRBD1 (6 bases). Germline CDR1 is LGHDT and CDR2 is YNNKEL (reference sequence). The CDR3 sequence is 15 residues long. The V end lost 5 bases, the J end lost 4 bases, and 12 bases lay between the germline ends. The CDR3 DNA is TGTGCCAGCAGCTTTAGGGACATTTATAATTCACCCCTCCACTTT. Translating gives CASSFRDIYNSPLHF.

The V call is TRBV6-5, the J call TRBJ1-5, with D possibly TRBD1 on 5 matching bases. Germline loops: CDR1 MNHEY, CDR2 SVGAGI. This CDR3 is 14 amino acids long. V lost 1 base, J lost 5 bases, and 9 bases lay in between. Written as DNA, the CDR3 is TGTGCCAGCAGTTACTTGGGGGGGGATCAGCCCCAGCATTTT. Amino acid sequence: CASSYLGGDQPQHF.

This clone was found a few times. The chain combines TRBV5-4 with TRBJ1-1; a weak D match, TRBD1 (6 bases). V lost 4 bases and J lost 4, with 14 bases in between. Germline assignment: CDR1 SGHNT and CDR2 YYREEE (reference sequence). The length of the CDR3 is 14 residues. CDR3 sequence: CASSRRGEGTEAFF. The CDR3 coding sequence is TGTGCCAGCAGCCGGAGGGGGGAGGGCACTGAAGCTTTCTTT.

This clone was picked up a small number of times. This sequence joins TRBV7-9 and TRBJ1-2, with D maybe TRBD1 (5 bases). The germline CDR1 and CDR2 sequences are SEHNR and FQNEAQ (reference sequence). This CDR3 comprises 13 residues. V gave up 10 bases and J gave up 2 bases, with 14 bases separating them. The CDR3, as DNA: TGTGCCACCCTGACTAGGGACAACTATGGCTACACCTTC. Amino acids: CATLTRDNYGYTF.